This T cell receptor (beta chain) was observed in a study of shared clonotypes between healthy human individuals. The method was immunoSEQ multiplex PCR; TCRdb's version includes in-frame clones alone and lacks a portion of them. The sample shows more than 2 million clones, around 95% of them seen only once. J lost 1 base, V lost 4 bases, and 5 bases had no gene match. This CDR3 region has 15 residues. Per the germline V gene, CDR1 is SGHRS and CDR2 is YFSETQ. Sequenced sample: naive CD4+ T cells sorted from blood. The subset was: CD45RA+ positively selected. The chain joins TRBV5-1 to TRBJ1-3; 7 bases map to TRBD1. The clonotype comes from a man aged 18-30 years in good health. The CDR3 is CASSHGQASGNTIYF. DNA for the CDR3: TGCGCCAGCAGCCACGGACAGGCTTCTGGAAACACCATATATTTT. The variable domain in full, completed from reference TRBV5-1 and TRBJ1-3, reads KAGVTQTPRYLIKTRGQQVTLSCSPISGHRSVSWYQQTPGQGLQFLFEYFSETQRNKGNFPGRFSGRQFSNSRSEMNVSTLELGDSALYLCASSHGQASGNTIYFGEGSWLTVV.